This T cell receptor beta chain was retrieved from a study of post-analysis software for immune sequencing data (dated by TCRdb to the mid-2010s). Looking at the study overall: The recorded disease courses included relapsing-remitting, secondary progressive and progressive-relapsing multiple sclerosis, and some patients had no subtype annotation. Patient repertoires were compared against ten to twelve previously published healthy control repertoires from donors aged about 6 to 25 years. A subset of samples was prepared in parallel using single-end sample barcoding, then pooled and co-amplified after Illumina adapter ligation. General conclusions and limits of the study: Strong co-clustering of samples prepared in the same batch was shown by direct clustering with F measure, prompting a batch-effect correction. The control group was slightly older than the multiple sclerosis patient group. Four to six TRBV segments, including TRBV5-6, TRBV5-1 and TRBV20-1, were significantly more frequent in patients than controls. Multiple sclerosis patients had significantly lower normalized Chao1 diversity than controls, a result that suggests substantial peripheral T-cell clonal expansion.

CDR1 DFQATT and CDR2 SNEGSKA are derived from the germline V gene (reference sequence). The CDR3, cysteine through phenylalanine, is 15 amino acids long. Only the CDR3 DNA stays, 45 bases, in frame from base 1. Unmatched junction bases come to 12, with V trimmed by 6 bases and J by 8 bases. The library was produced with PCR. Reads for this sample came from an Illumina HiSeq 2500. To reduce PCR and sequencing biases, unique molecular identifiers were incorporated into the TCR beta cDNA libraries. Roughly 500,000 cDNA molecules were obtained for every 1 to 10 million input T cells, so each molecule roughly corresponded to one T cell. Patient libraries were prepared and sequenced with the same protocol used for the earlier healthy control dataset. Within a given batch, samples were prepared together, multiplexed and sequenced on the same HiSeq lane. As for the authors' bioinformatics: MIGEC handled the raw barcoded reads, throwing out single-read molecular identifier groups before consensus assembly and CDR3 extraction. VDJtools was used for post-analysis of the clonotype tables, and diversity was normalized by down-sampling every dataset to the size of the smallest sample. Repertoire overlap clustering matched CDR3 amino acid but not nucleotide sequences to correct batch-related cross-sample contamination. The public reads were quality trimmed at Q25 with fastp and then assembled into clones with MiXCR by TCRdb, keeping productive beta chains. Records with the same CDR3 protein are collapsed into one entry carrying the most frequent genes and DNA. These V and J calls rely on TCRdb rather than the paper's analysis. The sample profile shows about 400,000 distinct CDR3 sequences; around 33% of them were found once. The ten largest clones take up under 15% of the sample.

To demonstrate the VDJtools post-analysis software, the study profiled TCR beta repertoires from the peripheral blood of some 13 young patients with multiple sclerosis. The multiple sclerosis patients were children and adolescents ranging in age from roughly 6 to 15 years. In the case of this clonotype: The target of this receptor is not known. No per-base quality is available; no much larger clone lies one base away.

The V and J genes are TRBV20-1 and TRBJ2-1, with 11 junctional bases fitting TRBD2. This sequence originates from a girl aged 10 to 17 with multiple sclerosis. The source material was blood. The DNA sequence is TGCAGTGCCGCTGCGACTAGCGGGGAGGCCTATGAGCAGTTCTTC. Translation gives CSAAATSGEAYEQFF.